A single sample is the source of the 3 T cell receptor beta chains below, sequenced in a study of regulatory T cells in long-lasting Graves disease. HTBI primers from iRepertoire and Arm-PCR of CDR3 regions yielded the TCR beta libraries. MiXCR, run by TCRdb on the multiplex PCR reads, gives a single entry per CDR3 protein. The sample has about 320,000 distinct CDR3 sequences, 15% to 20% seen once. Specified time point: newly diagnosed GD, antithyroid drugs for less than 3 months. After RNA was extracted from PBMCs, the TCR library was made from it. The sample was peripheral blood mononuclear cells (PBMCs), taken at new diagnosis, from a patient treated with antithyroid drugs. These receptors originate from a female donor with Graves disease.

This clonotype was found a few times. This chain links TRBV12-3 or TRBV12-4 with TRBJ2-3; 8 bases are a match to TRBD2. Trimming took 6 bases from V and 5 from J; bases not matched to a gene: 7. The CDR3 has 14 residues. CDR3 nucleotide sequence: TGTGCCAGCAGGGGAGCGGGAGAAGGAGATACGCAGTATTTT. Translating it yields CASRGAGEGDTQYF.

This rearrangement joins TRBV12-3 or TRBV12-4 to TRBJ1-2, with 9 nucleotides matching TRBD1. This CDR3 is 14 amino acids long. V lost 3 bases and J lost 6; bases outside the gene matches: 5. CDR3: CASSFRTGVDGYTF. The DNA for the CDR3 is TGTGCCAGCAGTTTCCGGACAGGGGTGGATGGCTACACCTTC.

The V and J genes are TRBV20-1 and TRBJ2-5; TRBD1 might be the D (5 bases). Deletions cut 0 bases from V and 4 bases from J, with 12 bases between. This CDR3 has 14 amino acids. Germline CDR1 reads DFQATT; CDR2 reads SNEGSKA (reference sequence). CDR3 amino acids: CSARDTGAGETQYF. In nucleotides, the CDR3 is TGCAGTGCTAGAGATACTGGGGCCGGAGAGACCCAGTACTTC.